The 13 T cell receptor beta chains given below trace back to one sample, sequenced in a study of T-cell reconstitution after alpha-beta-depleted transplantation in children. During its preparation, the TCRbeta library received unique molecular identifiers. One entry per CDR3 protein, called by TCRdb with MiXCR from the PCR reads. The repertoire holds roughly 350,000 distinct CDR3 sequences, with 16% as singletons. Sequenced here: PBMCs, mostly from graft donor cells, sampled 360 days after TCRalphabeta/CD19-depleted stem cell transplant. All receptors derive from a male patient aged 2 to 10 who had a stem cell transplant for acute lymphoblastic leukemia, so the T cells may come from the graft donor.

This clonotype has at least ten counts. The CDR3 loop is CASSSGQGYYNEQFF. The CDR3 DNA follows: TGTGCCAGCAGTTCGGGACAGGGGTACTACAATGAGCAGTTCTTC. V gene TRBV28 combines with J gene TRBJ2-1, with 10 bases fitting TRBD1. V shed 4 bases, J shed 3 bases, and the junction held 3 bases outside the gene matches. The CDR3 sequence is 15 residues long. CDR1 and CDR2 (germline): MDHEN, SYDVKM.

This clonotype was counted a few times. The J gene is TRBJ2-1, the V gene TRBV29-1, with D unclear. The CDR3 is 16 amino acids. Germline lookup yields CDR1 SQVTM and CDR2 ANQGSEA. Trimming left V 4 bases short and J 0 bases short, with 16 bases between. CDR3 residues: CSVAAWASSSYNEQFF. As DNA, the CDR3 is TGCAGCGTTGCGGCTTGGGCGTCCAGCTCCTACAATGAGCAGTTCTTC.

This chain uses TRBV7-2 with TRBJ2-1, with 8 bases identical to TRBD1. Looked up from germline, CDR1 is SGHTA and CDR2 is FQGNSA. The V segment lost 5 bases and the J segment 7 bases; nucleotides outside the gene matches: 4. The length of the CDR3 is 13 residues. The CDR3 bases are TGTGCCAGCAGCCCCAACAGGGGGAATGAGCAGTTCTTC. It is translated as CASSPNRGNEQFF.

In this sample, this clonotype turned up a few times. The chain is built from TRBV7-2 and TRBJ1-1; no clear D gene. Germline-derived CDR1 and CDR2 are SGHTA and FQGNSA. Deletions cut 0 bases from V and 0 bases from J, with 14 bases between. This CDR3 spans 17 amino acids. The CDR3 reads CASSLAGRAELNTEAFF. CDR3 nucleotides: TGTGCCAGCAGCTTAGCCGGACGGGCGGAATTGAACACTGAAGCTTTCTTT.

This clonotype was seen at least ten times. The genes are TRBV4-1 and TRBJ2-5; TRBD1 is a possible D gene (5 bases). The CDR3 covers 15 residues. Per the germline V gene, CDR1 is MGHRA and CDR2 is YSYEKL. Trimming shortened V by 1 base and J by 5 bases, and 14 bases separated the two germline ends. Written as DNA, the CDR3 is TGCGCCAGCAGCCAAGTGGGGCCTTCTTTTGAGACCCAGTACTTC. Its translation: CASSQVGPSFETQYF.

The V call is TRBV9, the J call TRBJ2-3, with D possibly being TRBD2 (5 bases). The CDR3 is made up of 16 amino acids. CDR1 and CDR2 from the germline V gene are SGDLS and YYNGEE. V lost 3 bases and J 2 bases, leaving 16 bases between the germline ends. The CDR3 nucleotides read TGTGCCAGCAGCGGTTTGGACTTCTCCGCCACAGATACGCAGTATTTT. This sequence encodes CASSGLDFSATDTQYF.

At least ten counts were recorded for this clonotype. The rearrangement links TRBV20-1 to TRBJ2-1, with unresolved D. Germline values: CDR1 DFQATT, CDR2 SNEGSKA (reference sequence). Trimming removed 3 bases from V and 3 bases from J, with 18 bases in between. This CDR3 has 16 amino acids. CDR3 protein: CSARRYEALSYNEQFF. CDR3 nucleotide sequence: TGCAGTGCTAGGAGGTACGAGGCTCTCAGCTACAATGAGCAGTTCTTC.

The rearrangement links TRBV5-6 to TRBJ2-1; no firm D call. The CDR3 consists of 13 residues. V dropped 1 base and J dropped 9 bases, with 11 bases sitting between them. Germline CDR1 SGHDT, CDR2 YYEEEE. CDR3 in DNA: TGTGCCAGCAGCTTGAGAGCTCTGGGTGAGCAGTTCTTC. Amino acid sequence: CASSLRALGEQFF.

This clonotype appeared a few times. The chain combines TRBV7-2 with TRBJ2-1; maybe TRBD2 (5 bases). The CDR3 covers 13 residues. Germline CDR1 and CDR2: SGHTA and FQGNSA. The V gene lost 4 bases and the J gene lost 5 bases, with 9 bases spanning the gap. The CDR3 DNA follows: TGTGCCAGCAGCTCGGACTCTCACAATGAGCAGTTCTTC. It codes for CASSSDSHNEQFF. Full variable domain (outside the CDR3, taken from reference TRBV7-2 and TRBJ2-1): GAGVSQSPSNKVTEKGKDVELRCDPISGHTALYWYRQSLGQGLEFLIYFQGNSAPDKSGLPSDRFSAERTGGSVSTLTIQRTQQEDSAVYLCASSSDSHNEQFFGPGTRLTVL.

This clonotype has ten or more counts. This chain joins TRBV12-3 or TRBV12-4 and TRBJ2-3, with D possibly being TRBD1 or TRBD2 (6 bases each). The CDR3 loop spans 14 amino acids. V was clipped by 3 bases and J by 5 bases, with 12 bases between them. The CDR3 protein is CASSFTRGRDTQYF. CDR3 nucleotide sequence: TGTGCCAGCAGTTTCACCCGGGGGCGAGATACGCAGTATTTT.

This clonotype appeared once. The rearrangement joins TRBV3-1 to TRBJ2-3; D call uncertain. Trimming took off 0 bases at V and 2 bases at J, with 12 bases between the two ends. The CDR3 runs 16 residues. The germline gives CDR1 LGHDT, CDR2 YNNKEL (reference sequence). The CDR3 DNA follows: TGTGCCAGCAGCCAAGACCGTCCGACCTACACAGATACGCAGTATTTT. It specifies CASSQDRPTYTDTQYF.

This clonotype was picked up a small number of times. The V and J genes are TRBV27 and TRBJ2-7, with a weak D call TRBD1 (5 bases). This CDR3 comprises 14 residues. Per the germline V gene, CDR1 is MNHEY and CDR2 is SMNVEV (reference sequence). Trimming shortened V by 5 bases and J by 3 bases, and 14 bases separated the two germline ends. This CDR3 reads CASSPRGFLYEQYF. CDR3 nucleotide sequence: TGTGCCAGCAGTCCAAGGGGATTCCTCTACGAGCAGTACTTC.

The V call is TRBV5-1, the J call TRBJ2-5; no clear D gene. Looked up from germline, CDR1 is SGHRS and CDR2 is YFSETQ. This CDR3 comprises 15 residues. The V gene lost 0 bases and the J gene lost 2 bases, with 11 bases spanning the gap. Written as DNA, the CDR3 is TGCGCCAGCAGCTTGGAATACGGTACACAAGAGACCCAGTACTTC. It translates to CASSLEYGTQETQYF.